The 21 T cell receptor beta chains given below trace back to one sample, sequenced in a study of T cell changes during pregnancy in multiple sclerosis. TCRdb's copy holds only in-frame clones and misses some; the assay was immunoSEQ multiplex PCR. The table has tens of thousands of clones, roughly 94% seen once. This material consisted of CD8+ T cells from peripheral blood mononuclear cells, taken before pregnancy. These receptors were obtained from a female donor with multiple sclerosis, enrolled in a pregnancy study.

This clone was detected once. V and J are TRBV2 and TRBJ2-2; 7 nucleotides line up with TRBD2. From germline, CDR1 is SNHLY and CDR2 FYNNEI. V lost 8 bases and J lost 6; bases outside the gene matches: 15. This CDR3 is built from 16 residues. For the CDR3, the DNA is TGTGCCAGCCTTTCTAGGGGAGGGCCGACGGCCGGGGAGCTGTTTTTT. Translation gives CASLSRGGPTAGELFF. Full variable domain (missing parts from reference TRBV2 and TRBJ2-2): EPEVTQTPSHQVTQMGQEVILRCVPISNHLYFYWYRQILGQKVEFLVSFYNNEISEKSEIFDDQFSVERPDGSNFTLKIRSTKLEDSAMYFCASLSRGGPTAGELFFGEGSRLTVL.

The chain has TRBV7-9 and TRBJ2-7; 10 bases match TRBD2. The CDR3 has 16 amino acids. The ends lost 2 bases at V and 5 bases at J; junction bases unmatched: 9. The germline CDR1 and CDR2 sequences are SEHNR and FQNEAQ (reference sequence). The CDR3 region has the DNA TGTGCCAGCAGCTTACTAGCGGGAGTTGGCTACGACGAGCAGTACTTC. Protein product: CASSLLAGVGYDEQYF.

The chain is built from TRBV19 and TRBJ1-2; possible D gene TRBD1, 5 bases. Germline V gene sequence: CDR1 LNHDA, CDR2 SQIVND (reference sequence). The CDR3 sequence is 15 residues long. Trimming left V 0 bases short and J 0 bases short, with 8 bases between. CDR3 in amino acids: CASSIDRGANYGYTF. The CDR3 nucleotides are TGTGCCAGTAGTATAGATCGGGGGGCTAACTATGGCTACACCTTC.

The V and J genes are TRBV2 and TRBJ2-7; 11 nucleotides align to TRBD2. CDR1 SNHLY and CDR2 FYNNEI come from the germline V gene. The junction had 4 bases not matched to a gene; V was cut back by 8 bases and J by 13 bases. There are 10 residues in the CDR3. CDR3 sequence: CASGGLAAYF. The CDR3 coding sequence is TGTGCCAGCGGGGGACTAGCGGCCTACTTC.

This chain links TRBV5-6 with TRBJ2-7; TRBD2 aligns across 7 bases. Germline-derived CDR1 and CDR2 are SGHDT and YYEEEE. V was clipped by 4 bases and J by 2 bases; unmatched bases: 9. The length of the CDR3 is 15 residues. The CDR3 spells CASSSSGTTAYEQYF. CDR3 DNA sequence: TGTGCCAGCAGCAGCTCCGGGACTACTGCCTACGAGCAGTACTTC.

This sequence joins TRBV5-6 and TRBJ2-2, with D perhaps TRBD1 (8 bases). The CDR3 runs 15 residues. The germline V gene has CDR1 SGHDT and CDR2 YYEEEE. The V and J ends lost 5 bases and 5 bases respectively, with 16 bases between them. In DNA, the CDR3 is TGTGCCAGCAGGACACAGGGGGGGTTGACCGGGGAGCTGTTTTTT. Translating gives CASRTQGGLTGELFF. Full variable domain (rest looked up from reference TRBV5-6 and TRBJ2-2): DAGVTQSPTHLIKTRGQQVTLRCSPKSGHDTVSWYQQALGQGPQFIFQYYEEEERQRGNFPDRFSGHQFPNYSSELNVNALLLGDSALYLCASRTQGGLTGELFFGEGSRLTVL.

This clone was observed a handful of times. This chain uses TRBV15 with TRBJ2-7; 8 bases fit TRBD2. Germline values: CDR1 LNHNV, CDR2 YYDKDF (reference sequence). The CDR3 runs 14 residues. V dropped 2 bases and J dropped 2; count of bases not matched to a gene: 2. Here the CDR3 DNA reads TGTGCCACCAGCAGATCGGGACTAGCCTACGAGCAGTACTTC. Translation gives CATSRSGLAYEQYF. Full variable domain (missing parts from reference TRBV15 and TRBJ2-7): DAMVIQNPRYQVTQFGKPVTLSCSQTLNHNVMYWYQQKSSQAPKLLFHYYDKDFNNEADTPDNFQSRRPNTSFCFLDIRSPGLGDTAMYLCATSRSGLAYEQYFGPGTRLTVT.

CDR3 residues: CASSSREVAGRYEQYF. For the CDR3, the DNA is TGTGCCAGCAGCTCCCGGGAGGTAGCGGGGAGATACGAGCAGTACTTC. The chain uses TRBV7-9 and TRBJ2-7; 8 bases map to TRBD2. CDR1 SEHNR and CDR2 FQNEAQ come from the germline V gene (reference sequence). Unmatched junction bases numbered 12, after V lost 4 bases and J lost 4 bases. CDR3 size: 16 residues.

The chain employs TRBV4-1 and TRBJ2-3; maybe TRBD1 (5 bases). In germline, CDR1 is MGHRA, CDR2 YSYEKL. This CDR3 spans 22 amino acids. V gave up 8 bases and J gave up 4 bases, with 40 bases separating them. The CDR3 DNA follows: TGCGCCAGCTATTTGATTCGCTGCACGGGCAGGGTGATTGGTCCGGGCCCAGATACGCAGTATTTT. This encodes CASYLIRCTGRVIGPGPDTQYF.

V usage is TRBV27 and J usage is TRBJ1-2, with 7 bases lining up with TRBD1. The junction had 4 bases not matched to a gene; V was cut back by 0 bases and J by 3 bases. Germline V gene data show CDR1 as MNHEY and CDR2 as SMNVEV (reference sequence). The length of the CDR3 is 15 residues. The CDR3 DNA sequence: TGTGCCAGCAGTTTATCGGAGGGGGCGTACTATGGCTACACCTTC. Protein sequence: CASSLSEGAYYGYTF.

The chain uses TRBV19 and TRBJ2-7; 10 nucleotides agree with TRBD2. This CDR3 is built from 15 residues. CDR1 is LNHDA, CDR2 SQIVND, per germline (reference sequence). The V segment lost 3 bases and the J segment 5 bases; nucleotides outside the gene matches: 7. CDR3 DNA sequence: TGTGCCAGTAGTATGTCTAGCGGGAGACTACACGAGCAGTACTTC. Translation gives CASSMSSGRLHEQYF.

The CDR3: CASSSYLAGSAGANVLTF. CDR3 sequence (DNA): TGTGCCAGCAGCTCCTACCTAGCGGGATCGGCTGGGGCCAACGTCCTGACTTTC. The chain recombines TRBV7-6 with TRBJ2-6, with 9 bases that match TRBD2. Germline V gives CDR1 SGHVS, CDR2 FNYEAQ. This CDR3 region has 18 residues. Unmatched junction bases numbered 9, after V lost 4 bases and J lost 2 bases.

About this clone itself: Other DNA sequences from this sample encode an identical CDR3 as well. This sequence joins TRBV30 and TRBJ1-1; the D is unclear. Looked up from germline, CDR1 is GTSNPN and CDR2 is SVGIG (reference sequence). V was shortened by 4 bases and J by 0 bases, with 6 bases between the two germline ends. The CDR3 covers 12 residues. The CDR3 reads CAWTGMNTEAFF. CDR3 coding DNA: TGTGCCTGGACGGGAATGAACACTGAAGCTTTCTTT.

CDR3 loop: CASSDSLAGGNEQFF. The DNA for the CDR3 is TGTGCCAGCAGCGATAGCTTAGCGGGGGGGAATGAGCAGTTCTTC. The genes are TRBV7-9 and TRBJ2-1, with TRBD2 matching over 11 bases. This CDR3 is 15 amino acids long. Germline assignment: CDR1 SEHNR and CDR2 FQNEAQ (reference sequence). The trim removed 5 bases at V and 7 bases at J, leaving 7 bases unmatched.

V gene TRBV2 combines with J gene TRBJ2-3; 11 bases fit TRBD1. The length of the CDR3 is 16 residues. J lost 4 bases, V lost 6 bases, and 9 bases had no gene match. Germline V gene lookup returns CDR1 SNHLY and CDR2 FYNNEI. CDR3 nucleotides: TGTGCCAGCAGGGACAGGGGGCGGGGTACGGCAGATACGCAGTATTTT. It is translated as CASRDRGRGTADTQYF.

The chain recombines TRBV19 with TRBJ2-1; 14 bases align to TRBD2. Germline loops: CDR1 LNHDA, CDR2 SQIVND (reference sequence). This CDR3 contains 15 residues. J gave up 7 bases and V 7 bases, and 6 bases lay outside the gene matches. The DNA for the CDR3 is TGTGCCAGTACCCCCGGACTAGCGGGAGGAAATGAGCAGTTCTTC. This encodes CASTPGLAGGNEQFF.

This rearrangement joins TRBV6-5 to TRBJ1-1; tentatively, D is TRBD1 (6 bases). Trimming took 2 bases from V and 8 from J, leaving 12 bases between them. Germline CDR1 and CDR2: MNHEY and SVGAGI. The CDR3 extends over 13 amino acids. The CDR3 DNA follows: TGTGCCAGCAGTTACAGCACCGGGACAGAAGCTTTCTTT. Residues: CASSYSTGTEAFF.

Details on this clone: The sample carries other DNA sequences with the same CDR3. The J gene is TRBJ1-1, the V gene TRBV18; D call uncertain. There are 14 residues in the CDR3. The germline CDR1 and CDR2 sequences are KGHSH and LQKENI. V lost 0 bases to trimming and J lost 1 base, with 6 bases between them. CDR3 protein: CASSPPTGNTEAFF. CDR3 nucleotides: TGTGCCAGCTCACCACCGACGGGGAACACTGAAGCTTTCTTT.

The chain links TRBV9 to TRBJ2-5; a weak D match, TRBD2 (6 bases). Germline V gene sequence: CDR1 SGDLS, CDR2 YYNGEE. The ends were cut back, 0 bases at V and 3 bases at J, with 15 bases in the middle. The CDR3 has 16 amino acids. DNA of the CDR3: TGTGCCAGCAGCGTAGATTCGGGGACTCGGAAAGAGACCCAGTACTTC. Protein: CASSVDSGTRKETQYF.

CDR3 protein: CASSYGQNTEAFF. The CDR3 nucleotides are TGCGCCAGCAGCTACGGACAGAACACTGAAGCTTTCTTT. The gene calls are TRBV5-1 and TRBJ1-1; tentatively, D is TRBD1 (5 bases). The CDR3 contains 13 residues. The V end lost 3 bases, the J end lost 1 base, and 7 bases lay between the germline ends. Per germline, CDR1 SGHRS and CDR2 YFSETQ. The entire variable domain, with the rest obtained from reference TRBV5-1 and TRBJ1-1, is as follows: KAGVTQTPRYLIKTRGQQVTLSCSPISGHRSVSWYQQTPGQGLQFLFEYFSETQRNKGNFPGRFSGRQFSNSRSEMNVSTLELGDSALYLCASSYGQNTEAFFGQGTRLTVV.

The chain joins TRBV6-1 to TRBJ2-5; 10 nucleotides match TRBD2. V shed 1 base and J 0 bases; nucleotides not matched to a gene: 5. The germline gives CDR1 MNHNS, CDR2 SASEGT. CDR3 length: 17 amino acids. The CDR3 reads CASSEDGLAEDQETQYF. The CDR3 DNA is TGTGCCAGCAGTGAAGATGGACTAGCGGAGGACCAAGAGACCCAGTACTTC.